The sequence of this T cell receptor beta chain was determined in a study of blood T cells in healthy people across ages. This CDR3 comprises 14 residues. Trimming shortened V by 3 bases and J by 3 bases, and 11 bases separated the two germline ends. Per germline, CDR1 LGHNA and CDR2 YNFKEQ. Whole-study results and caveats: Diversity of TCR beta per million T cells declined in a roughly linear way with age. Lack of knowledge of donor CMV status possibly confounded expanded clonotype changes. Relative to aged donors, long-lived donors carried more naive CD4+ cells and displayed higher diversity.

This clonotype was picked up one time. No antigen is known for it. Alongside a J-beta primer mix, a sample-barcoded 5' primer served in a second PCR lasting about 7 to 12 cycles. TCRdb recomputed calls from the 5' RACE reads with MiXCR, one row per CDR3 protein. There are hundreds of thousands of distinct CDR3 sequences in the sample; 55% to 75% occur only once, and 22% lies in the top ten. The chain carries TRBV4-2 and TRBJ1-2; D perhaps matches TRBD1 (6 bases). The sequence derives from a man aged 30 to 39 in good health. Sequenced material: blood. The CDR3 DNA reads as TGTGCCAGCAGCCATACGGACAGTGACTATGGCTACACCTTC. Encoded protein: CASSHTDSDYGYTF.